Presented here are 8 T cell receptor beta chains from one specimen sequenced in a study of cytotoxic CD8 clonotypes in ibrutinib-treated CLL. The repertoire was sequenced with immunoSEQ multiplex PCR; TCRdb's copy has only in-frame clones and lacks some. This table has 150,000 to 200,000 clones, roughly 88% appearing once. The sequencing here drew on PBMCs, taken at disease progression, from a patient treated with ibrutinib. These receptors were collected from a human donor with chronic lymphocytic leukemia.

CDR3 in DNA: TGTGCCAGCAGCCCACCGGCGGGAGGCGACAATGAGCAGTTCTTC. This sequence encodes CASSPPAGGDNEQFF. The rearrangement joins TRBV7-6 to TRBJ2-1; 8 bases align to TRBD2. This CDR3 has 15 residues. Per the germline V gene, CDR1 is SGHVS and CDR2 is FNYEAQ. J was trimmed by 5 bases and V by 5 bases; bases with no gene match: 8.

This clone was detected only a few times. The V gene is TRBV4-1, the J gene TRBJ2-7, with no clear D. The CDR3 consists of 15 residues. Looked up from germline, CDR1 is MGHRA and CDR2 is YSYEKL. Trimming stripped 2 bases from V and 3 bases from J, with 14 bases between. The DNA of the CDR3 is TGCGCCAGCAGCCAACAATACTCCACCTACTACGAGCAGTACTTC. Its protein product is CASSQQYSTYYEQYF.

The chain carries TRBV7-2 and TRBJ2-1; TRBD2 matches 7 bases. The trim removed 5 bases at V and 8 bases at J, leaving 6 bases unmatched. Germline V gene data show CDR1 as SGHTA and CDR2 as FQGNSA. The CDR3 runs to 13 residues. The CDR3 DNA sequence: TGTGCCAGCAGCCCAGGGACTACCGATGAGCAGTTCTTC. This translates into CASSPGTTDEQFF.

This clone was recorded once. The chain uses TRBV27 and TRBJ2-7; either TRBD1 or TRBD2 may supply D (5 bases each). The V gene's germline CDR1 is MNHEY and CDR2 SMNVEV (reference sequence). The CDR3 sequence is 16 residues long. Between the trimmed V and J ends, which lost 4 bases and 6 bases, there was a span of 22 bases. The CDR3 reads CASSSDTGPTTSEQYF. CDR3 sequence (DNA): TGTGCCAGCAGTTCCGATACGGGACCGACCACGTCCGAGCAGTACTTC.

V and J are TRBV28 and TRBJ1-1, with D possibly matching TRBD1 (6 bases). Deletions cut 8 bases from V and 0 bases from J, with 10 bases between. Germline CDR1 is MDHEN and CDR2 is SYDVKM. The CDR3 sequence is 13 residues long. CDR3 sequence: CASPNRVNTEAFF. CDR3 nucleotides: TGTGCCAGCCCGAACAGGGTGAACACTGAAGCTTTCTTT.

J is TRBJ2-3 and V is TRBV10-1; 10 positions match TRBD2. Germline trimming cut 3 bases from V and 4 bases from J; bases unmatched to any gene: 7. The CDR3 is 16 amino acids. Germline V CDR1 and CDR2: WNHNN, SYGVQD (reference sequence). This chain's CDR3 is CASSDFPSGSSDTQYF. The CDR3 DNA reads TGCGCCAGCAGTGATTTTCCTAGCGGGAGTTCAGATACGCAGTATTTT.

The rearrangement uses TRBV5-6 and TRBJ1-2; unclear D gene. The ends were cut back, 5 bases at V and 4 bases at J, with 18 bases in the middle. Germline-derived CDR1 and CDR2 are SGHDT and YYEEEE. This CDR3 contains 15 residues. The CDR3: CASRPGPGRSYGYTF. The CDR3 DNA sequence: TGTGCCAGCAGACCGGGCCCTGGGAGGTCCTATGGCTACACCTTC.

The V and J genes are TRBV5-6 and TRBJ1-2; no firm D call. Germline V gene data show CDR1 as SGHDT and CDR2 as YYEEEE. This CDR3 is built from 15 residues. V lost 0 bases and J lost 2, with 11 bases in between. The CDR3 sequence is CASSLAGSRNYGYTF. The CDR3 DNA is TGTGCCAGCAGCTTGGCGGGGAGTAGAAACTATGGCTACACCTTC.